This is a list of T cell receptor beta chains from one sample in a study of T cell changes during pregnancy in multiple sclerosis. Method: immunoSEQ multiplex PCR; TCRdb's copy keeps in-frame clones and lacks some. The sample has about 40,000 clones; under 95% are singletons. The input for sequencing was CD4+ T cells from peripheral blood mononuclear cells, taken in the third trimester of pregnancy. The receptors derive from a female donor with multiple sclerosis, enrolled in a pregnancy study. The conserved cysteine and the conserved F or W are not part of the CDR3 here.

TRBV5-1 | ASSLASGYQETQY
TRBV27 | ASSFSFTGAQPQH
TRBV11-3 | ASSPGTSGNTDTQY
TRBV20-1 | SAMPGNEQF
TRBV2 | ASSEELDTEAF
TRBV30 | AWSGRGLAGGPYDEQF
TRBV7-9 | ASSSGGGEAF
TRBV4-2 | ASSQGKMTGKSSYNEQF
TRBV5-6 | ASSPRGTRTGELF
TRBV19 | ASSWTSADNEQF
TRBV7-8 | ASSFDPDRGRYYGYT
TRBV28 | ASSLQGARTEAF
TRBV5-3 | ARSLPTDRVSPWAEAF
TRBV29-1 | SVRTSGSSYNEQF
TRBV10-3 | AIRADMNTEAF
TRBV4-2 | ASSQEEASGSSYEQY
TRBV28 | ASRSGGSDSEGYT
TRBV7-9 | ASSLLTGVLGNEQF
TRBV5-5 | ASSQDRDQPQH
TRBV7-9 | ASSFKWDYSTDTQY
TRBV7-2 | ASSSSRTDTQY